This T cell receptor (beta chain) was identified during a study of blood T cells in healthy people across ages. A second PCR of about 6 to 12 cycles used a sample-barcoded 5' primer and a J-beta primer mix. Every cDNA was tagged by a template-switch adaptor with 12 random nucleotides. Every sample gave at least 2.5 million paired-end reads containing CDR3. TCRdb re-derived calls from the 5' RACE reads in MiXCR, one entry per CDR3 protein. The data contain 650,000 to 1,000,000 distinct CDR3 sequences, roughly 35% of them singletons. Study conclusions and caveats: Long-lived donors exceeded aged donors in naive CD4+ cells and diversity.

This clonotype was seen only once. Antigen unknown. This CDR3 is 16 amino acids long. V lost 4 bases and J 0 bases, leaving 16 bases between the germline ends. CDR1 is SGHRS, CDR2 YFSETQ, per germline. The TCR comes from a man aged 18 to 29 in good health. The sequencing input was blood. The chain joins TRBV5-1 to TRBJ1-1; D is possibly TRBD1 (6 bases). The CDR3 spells CASSAGADRLNTEAFF. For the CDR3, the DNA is TGCGCCAGCAGCGCCGGAGCGGACAGACTGAACACTGAAGCTTTCTTT.